This TCR beta chain was retrieved from a study of CD4 and CD8 cells across lung adenocarcinoma regions. This CDR3 has 14 amino acids. V shed 0 bases and J 6 bases; nucleotides not matched to a gene: 4. The V gene's germline CDR1 is MGHRA and CDR2 YSYEKL. Donors had localized lung adenocarcinoma, a non-small cell lung cancer. MiXCR was run by TCRdb on the PCR reads, yielding one entry per CDR3 protein. The table lists about 12,000 distinct CDR3 sequences, around 50% of them singletons. The rearrangement joins TRBV4-1 to TRBJ1-2, with TRBD1 matching 7 bases. This sequence originates from a male donor with lung adenocarcinoma. The CD4 and CD8 labels of this study may be unreliable. Material for sequencing was CD8+ T cells from the margin of a lung tumor. The DNA for the CDR3 is TGCGCCAGCAGCCAAGAGCCAGGGGGACATGGCTACACCTTC. This encodes CASSQEPGGHGYTF.